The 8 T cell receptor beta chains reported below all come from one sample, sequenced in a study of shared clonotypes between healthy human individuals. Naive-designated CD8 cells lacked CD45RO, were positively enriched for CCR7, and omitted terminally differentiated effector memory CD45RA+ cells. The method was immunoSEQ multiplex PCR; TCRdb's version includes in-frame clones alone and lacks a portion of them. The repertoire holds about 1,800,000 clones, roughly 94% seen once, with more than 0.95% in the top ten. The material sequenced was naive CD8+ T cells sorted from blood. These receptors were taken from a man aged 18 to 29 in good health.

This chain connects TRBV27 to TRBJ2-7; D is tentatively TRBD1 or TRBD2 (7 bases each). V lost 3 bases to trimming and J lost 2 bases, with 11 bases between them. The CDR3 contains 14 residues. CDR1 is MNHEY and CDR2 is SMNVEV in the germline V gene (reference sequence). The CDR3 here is CASSFQGGAYEQYF. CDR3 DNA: TGTGCCAGCAGTTTCCAGGGGGGGGCCTACGAGCAGTACTTC.

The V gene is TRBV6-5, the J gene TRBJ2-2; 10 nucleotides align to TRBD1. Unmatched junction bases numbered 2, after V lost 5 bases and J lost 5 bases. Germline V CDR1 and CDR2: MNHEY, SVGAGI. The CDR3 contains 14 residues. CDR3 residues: CASSRTGGTGELFF. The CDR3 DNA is TGTGCCAGCAGTCGGACAGGGGGGACCGGGGAGCTGTTTTTT.

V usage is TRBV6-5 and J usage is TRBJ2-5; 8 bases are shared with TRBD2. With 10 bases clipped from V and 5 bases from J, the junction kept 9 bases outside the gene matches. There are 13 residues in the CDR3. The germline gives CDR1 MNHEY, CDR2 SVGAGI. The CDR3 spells CATQAGVIETQYF. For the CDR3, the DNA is TGTGCCACCCAAGCGGGAGTGATTGAGACCCAGTACTTC.

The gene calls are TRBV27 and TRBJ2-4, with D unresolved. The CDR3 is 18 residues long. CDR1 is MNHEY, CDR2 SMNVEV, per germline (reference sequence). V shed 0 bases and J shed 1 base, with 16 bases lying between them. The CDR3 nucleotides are TGTGCCAGCAGTTTATCCCTTTTCCTTAGCATTGCCAAAAACATTCAGTACTTC. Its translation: CASSLSLFLSIAKNIQYF.

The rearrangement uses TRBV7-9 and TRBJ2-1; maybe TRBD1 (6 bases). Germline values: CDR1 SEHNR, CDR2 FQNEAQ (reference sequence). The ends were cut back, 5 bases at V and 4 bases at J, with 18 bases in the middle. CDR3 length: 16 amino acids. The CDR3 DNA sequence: TGTGCCAGCAGCCCGACAGGCCAGGAGGCATACAATGAGCAGTTCTTC. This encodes CASSPTGQEAYNEQFF.

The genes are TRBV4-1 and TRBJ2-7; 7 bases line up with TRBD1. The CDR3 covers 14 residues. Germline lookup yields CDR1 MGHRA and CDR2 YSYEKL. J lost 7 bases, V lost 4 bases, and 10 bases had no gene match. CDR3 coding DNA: TGCGCCAGCAGCCCAGACGGACAGGCCTCGGAGCAGTACTTC. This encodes CASSPDGQASEQYF.

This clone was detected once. The CDR3 here is CASSGSRAGDYGEQFF. The CDR3, as DNA: TGTGCCAGCAGCGGCTCGAGGGCCGGGGATTACGGTGAGCAGTTCTTC. The J gene is TRBJ2-1, the V gene TRBV5-4, with D maybe TRBD2 (5 bases). The CDR3 is 16 residues long. Trimming took 4 bases from V and 9 from J, leaving 23 bases between them. In germline, CDR1 is SGHNT, CDR2 YYREEE (reference sequence). Full variable domain (remainder filled in from reference TRBV5-4 and TRBJ2-1): ETGVTQSPTHLIKTRGQQVTLRCSSQSGHNTVSWYQQALGQGPQFIFQYYREEENGRGNFPPRFSGLQFPNYSSELNVNALELDDSALYLCASSGSRAGDYGEQFFGPGTRLTVL.

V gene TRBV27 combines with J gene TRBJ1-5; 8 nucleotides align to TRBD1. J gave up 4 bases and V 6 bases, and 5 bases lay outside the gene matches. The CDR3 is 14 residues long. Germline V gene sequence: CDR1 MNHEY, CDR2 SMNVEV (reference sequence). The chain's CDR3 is CASRRTGSNQPQHF. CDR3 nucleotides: TGTGCCAGCAGACGGACAGGGAGTAATCAGCCCCAGCATTTT.